The 7 T cell receptor beta chains reported below all come from one sample, sequenced in a study of blood T cells in healthy people across ages. For the second PCR, which ran for roughly 6 to 12 cycles, a sample-barcoded 5' primer and a J-beta primer mix were used. Each CDR3 protein gets one entry after TCRdb re-called the 5' RACE reads with MiXCR. This table has about 290,000 distinct CDR3 sequences, roughly 26% appearing once. Sequencing was done on a sample of blood. Receptor source: a woman between 70 and 85 years old in good health.

This clonotype was detected only a few times. CDR3 region: CAISDRETVMLETQYF. The CDR3, as DNA: TGTGCCATCAGTGACCGAGAGACAGTCATGTTGGAGACCCAGTACTTC. The J gene is TRBJ2-5, the V gene TRBV10-3, with D possibly matching TRBD1 (5 bases). V lost 3 bases and J 5 bases, leaving 19 bases between the germline ends. Germline CDR1 ENHRY, CDR2 SYGVKD. The CDR3 extends over 16 amino acids.

The V call is TRBV5-1, the J call TRBJ2-2; TRBD2 matches at 12 bases. The V segment lost 7 bases and the J segment 8 bases; nucleotides outside the gene matches: 15. CDR3 length: 17 residues. CDR1 and CDR2 (germline): SGHRS, YFSETQ. The CDR3 loop reads CASGPPSGGAVPGELFF. Written as DNA, the CDR3 is TGCGCCAGCGGGCCGCCTAGCGGGGGGGCCGTTCCTGGGGAGCTGTTTTTT.

The sample holds a few counts of this clonotype. The V and J genes are TRBV5-1 and TRBJ1-4; D possibly corresponds to TRBD1 (5 bases). The V end was cut by 5 bases, the J end by 5 bases, with 16 bases between. The V gene's germline CDR1 is SGHRS and CDR2 YFSETQ. The CDR3 sequence is 15 residues long. CDR3 amino acids: CASSPGGHPNEKLFF. DNA of the CDR3: TGCGCCAGCAGTCCGGGCGGACATCCGAATGAAAAACTGTTTTTT.

This clonotype was counted between two and nine times. The rearrangement joins TRBV2 to TRBJ1-4, with D maybe TRBD1 (5 bases). CDR3 length: 15 residues. Germline V gene data show CDR1 as SNHLY and CDR2 as FYNNEI. Trimming took 1 base from V and 3 from J, leaving 9 bases between them. The CDR3 DNA follows: TGTGCCAGCAGTGAAGTCGGGGCAGCTAATGAAAAACTGTTTTTT. Translating gives CASSEVGAANEKLFF.

The chain joins TRBV20-1 to TRBJ2-4; no clear D gene. Looked up from germline, CDR1 is DFQATT and CDR2 is SNEGSKA (reference sequence). Trimming removed 2 bases from V and 1 base from J, with 18 bases in between. The CDR3 totals 17 residues. The CDR3 region has the DNA TGCAGTGCTAGATCCTCCGGAAGGGTGGTGGCCAAAAACATTCAGTACTTC. It is translated as CSARSSGRVVAKNIQYF.

This chain joins TRBV5-1 and TRBJ2-5; no clear D gene. CDR1 is SGHRS and CDR2 is YFSETQ in the germline V gene. Trimming stripped 0 bases from V and 2 bases from J, with 8 bases between. CDR3 length: 14 amino acids. For the CDR3, the DNA is TGCGCCAGCAGCTTGGTGAGCCCACAAGAGACCCAGTACTTC. Amino acids: CASSLVSPQETQYF.

This chain connects TRBV14 to TRBJ1-4, with unresolved D. Germline assignment: CDR1 SGHDN and CDR2 FVKESK. This CDR3 contains 9 residues. The germline V and J ends were trimmed by 10 bases and 8 bases, with 5 bases remaining between them. The CDR3 DNA reads TGTGCCACCAAAGAAAAACTGTTTTTT. The encoded protein is CATKEKLFF.